A selection of T cell receptor beta chains follows, all from one sample in a study of shared clonotypes between healthy human individuals. The protocol was immunoSEQ multiplex PCR, while the TCRdb copy is restricted to in-frame clones and leaves out a portion. The top ten clones hold 24% of a sample with hundreds of thousands of clones, over 90% of them seen once. The specimen sequenced was naive CD8+ T cells sorted from blood. The receptors were gathered from a man aged 25 to 40 in good health. Both conserved end residues are part of each CDR3. The order of the fields is V gene, D gene, clone size, J gene, CDR3 DNA, CDR3 protein. D genes are given only for firm matches. For some rows the clone size is stated as once, few or many, or as a class when expanded; others skip it.

v_call: TRBV14; d_call: NA; clone_size: NA; j_call: TRBJ2-1; cdr3_nt: TGTGCCAGCAGCCGAGTTGAGCTCGATGAGCAGTTCTTC; cdr3_aa: CASSRVELDEQFF
v_call: TRBV7-6; d_call: TRBD1; clone_size: NA; j_call: TRBJ1-1; cdr3_nt: TGTGCCAGCAGCGACGGTATCAGGGGGATGAACACTGAAGCTTTCTTT; cdr3_aa: CASSDGIRGMNTEAFF
v_call: TRBV29-1; d_call: NA; clone_size: NA; j_call: TRBJ1-3; cdr3_nt: TGCAGCGTTGAAGCTGGTTTCGGAAACACCATATATTTT; cdr3_aa: CSVEAGFGNTIYF
v_call: TRBV4-1; d_call: NA; clone_size: NA; j_call: TRBJ1-5; cdr3_nt: TGCGCCAGCAGCCAAGAAAAGGGAGGCAATCAGCCCCAGCATTTT; cdr3_aa: CASSQEKGGNQPQHF
v_call: TRBV9; d_call: TRBD1; clone_size: once; j_call: TRBJ1-1; cdr3_nt: TGTGCCAGCAGCGTAGGGGGACAGTTGAACACTGAAGCTTTCTTT; cdr3_aa: CASSVGGQLNTEAFF
v_call: TRBV28; d_call: NA; clone_size: NA; j_call: TRBJ1-3; cdr3_nt: TGTGCCAGCAGTTTATCAGGAACTGGAAACACCATATATTTT; cdr3_aa: CASSLSGTGNTIYF
v_call: TRBV7-9; d_call: TRBD2; clone_size: once; j_call: TRBJ2-7; cdr3_nt: TGTGCCAGCAGCTTATACCGGACTAGCGGGAGGCCGAGCTCCTACGAGCAGTACTTC; cdr3_aa: CASSLYRTSGRPSSYEQYF
v_call: TRBV9; d_call: TRBD1; clone_size: once; j_call: TRBJ2-7; cdr3_nt: TGTGCCAGCAGCGTGGGACAGGGTCTAGAGCAGTACTTC; cdr3_aa: CASSVGQGLEQYF
v_call: TRBV27; d_call: NA; clone_size: NA; j_call: TRBJ2-2; cdr3_nt: TGTGCCAGCACCCCCTTAGCGTTGAGAAGGGGGACCGGGGAGCTGTTTTTT; cdr3_aa: CASTPLALRRGTGELFF
v_call: TRBV5-1; d_call: TRBD1; clone_size: once; j_call: TRBJ2-7; cdr3_nt: TGCGCCAGCAGCTTGGTTGGGACAGGGGTTGGGGAGCAGTACTTC; cdr3_aa: CASSLVGTGVGEQYF
v_call: TRBV7-9; d_call: NA; clone_size: NA; j_call: TRBJ2-2; cdr3_nt: TGTGCCAGCAGCTTACTCGGGAAGGAGCTGTTTTTT; cdr3_aa: CASSLLGKELFF
v_call: TRBV6-1; d_call: TRBD1; clone_size: NA; j_call: TRBJ2-7; cdr3_nt: TGTGCCAGCAGTGCCTGGGACAGGCGCTCCTACGAGCAGTACTTC; cdr3_aa: CASSAWDRRSYEQYF
v_call: TRBV7-2; d_call: TRBD2; clone_size: NA; j_call: TRBJ2-7; cdr3_nt: TGTGCCAGCAGCACCCGACTAGCGGGCTATTACTACGAGCAGTACTTC; cdr3_aa: CASSTRLAGYYYEQYF
v_call: TRBV19; d_call: TRBD2; clone_size: NA; j_call: TRBJ2-1; cdr3_nt: TGTGCCAGTAGTTTTACGGGACTAGCGGCCGTGGATGAGCAGTTCTTC; cdr3_aa: CASSFTGLAAVDEQFF
v_call: TRBV28; d_call: NA; clone_size: NA; j_call: TRBJ2-2; cdr3_nt: TGTGCCAGCAGTCGGGGGGGGACAGCGAACACCGGGGAGCTGTTTTTT; cdr3_aa: CASSRGGTANTGELFF
v_call: TRBV27; d_call: NA; clone_size: NA; j_call: TRBJ2-1; cdr3_nt: TGTGCCAGCAGTTTAGCCCCAGAAATCAATGAGCAGTTCTTC; cdr3_aa: CASSLAPEINEQFF
v_call: TRBV6-5; d_call: TRBD2; clone_size: NA; j_call: TRBJ2-1; cdr3_nt: TGTGCCAGCAGTTACTGGACTAGTACGGACAATGAGCAGTTCTTC; cdr3_aa: CASSYWTSTDNEQFF
v_call: TRBV29-1; d_call: NA; clone_size: NA; j_call: TRBJ2-7; cdr3_nt: TGCAGCGTTCTAGGCAGCGGATCCTACGAGCAGTACTTC; cdr3_aa: CSVLGSGSYEQYF
v_call: TRBV7-9; d_call: NA; clone_size: NA; j_call: TRBJ2-2; cdr3_nt: TGTGCCAGCAGCCCCCACAGCGTCACCGGGGAGCTGTTTTTT; cdr3_aa: CASSPHSVTGELFF
v_call: TRBV27; d_call: NA; clone_size: NA; j_call: TRBJ2-1; cdr3_nt: TGTGCCAGCAGTTCTTGGGGTGAGAATGAGCAGTTCTTC; cdr3_aa: CASSSWGENEQFF